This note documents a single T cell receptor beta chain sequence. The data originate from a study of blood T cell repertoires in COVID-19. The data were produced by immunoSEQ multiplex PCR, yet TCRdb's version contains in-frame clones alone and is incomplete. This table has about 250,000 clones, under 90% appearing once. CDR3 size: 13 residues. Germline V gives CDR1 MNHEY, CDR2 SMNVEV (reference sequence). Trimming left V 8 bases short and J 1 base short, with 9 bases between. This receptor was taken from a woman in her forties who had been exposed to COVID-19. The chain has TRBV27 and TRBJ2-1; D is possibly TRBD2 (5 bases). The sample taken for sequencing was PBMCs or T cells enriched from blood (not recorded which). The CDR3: CASCTRSYNEQFF. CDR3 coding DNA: TGTGCCAGCTGCACTAGATCCTACAATGAGCAGTTCTTC.